The clone carrying this TCR beta chain showed up just a few times. Antigen unknown. Every diagnosis used clinical symptoms, serum thyroxine and TRAb, thyroid ultrasound and orbital computed tomography. Out of roughly 10 ml of fresh peripheral blood came the PBMCs. Regions amplified from RNA transcripts were the TCR beta CDR3 regions. Carried out on the TCR CDR3, a first-round RT-PCR used the HTBI primer set. TCRdb recomputed calls from the multiplex PCR reads with MiXCR, one row per CDR3 protein. The sample comprises hundreds of thousands of distinct CDR3 sequences, 15% to 20% of which are singletons, and 3.8% rests with the top ten. This specimen comes from a study of T cells in Graves' hyperthyroidism and ophthalmopathy. Study findings and constraints: Stable hyperthyroidism was separated from ophthalmopathy by a model based on 13 V-J features.

The V segment lost 6 bases and the J segment 4 bases; nucleotides outside the gene matches: 8. The V gene's germline CDR1 is MDHEN and CDR2 SYDVKM. The CDR3 covers 16 residues. This clonotype originated in a woman aged 25 to 45 with Graves' hyperthyroidism. The material sequenced was blood. The V gene is TRBV28, the J gene TRBJ2-2; TRBD2 agrees at 10 bases. The CDR3 reads CASRQQREGGTGELFF. CDR3 nucleotide sequence: TGTGCCAGCAGACAACAGCGGGAGGGCGGCACCGGGGAGCTGTTTTTT.